This T cell receptor beta chain is from a study of CD8+CD57+ T cells in acquired aplastic anemia. General observations from the study: Patients and controls were not found to differ significantly in CD8+ Simpson's diversity.

The study profiled TCR beta VDJ and CDR3 using genomic DNA as template. TCRdb recomputed calls from the reads with MiXCR, one row per CDR3 protein. The data contain about 110,000 distinct CDR3 sequences, around half of them singletons. The germline gives CDR1 SNHLY, CDR2 FYNNEI. The germline V and J ends were trimmed by 6 bases and 2 bases, with 11 bases remaining between them. The CDR3 spans 13 residues. In regard to this clonotype: Antigen: not known.

This chain connects TRBV2 to TRBJ2-7; no reliable D call. The clonotype comes from a human donor in good health, serving as a control. Source material: sorted CD4+, CD8+, or CD8+CD57+ T cells (not recorded which) from PBMCs. The CDR3 spells CASSVGQPYEQYF. CDR3 DNA: TGTGCCAGCAGCGTAGGGCAGCCCTACGAGCAGTACTTC.